A single sample is the source of the 30 T cell receptor beta chains below, sequenced in a study of identifying expanded T cells in peripheral blood. This table comes from immunoSEQ multiplex PCR, and its TCRdb copy is limited to in-frame clones, with some not included. Of about 94,000 clones in the sample, approximately 86% were seen once. The material sequenced was blood. The receptors here all came from a person aged 18 to 75 in good health.

The chain is built from TRBV5-6 and TRBJ1-6; D is unresolved. Germline V gene sequence: CDR1 SGHDT, CDR2 YYEEEE. V lost 0 bases and J 0 bases, leaving 4 bases between the germline ends. The CDR3 length is 15 residues. The CDR3 sequence: CASSLGGSYNSPLHF. The DNA for the CDR3 is TGTGCCAGCAGCTTGGGGGGCTCCTATAATTCACCCCTCCACTTT.

The CDR3 reads CASSARWDGNTEAFF. The CDR3, as DNA: TGTGCCAGCAGCGCCCGGTGGGACGGGAACACTGAAGCTTTCTTT. The J gene is TRBJ1-1, the V gene TRBV7-9; a possible D gene is TRBD1 (5 bases). The CDR3 contains 15 residues. Trimming shortened V by 5 bases and J by 1 base, and 14 bases separated the two germline ends. The V gene's germline CDR1 is SEHNR and CDR2 FQNEAQ (reference sequence).

A few counts support this clone. This chain uses TRBV5-6 with TRBJ1-6; possibly TRBD1 for D (5 bases). Germline-derived CDR1 and CDR2 are SGHDT and YYEEEE. This CDR3 is built from 14 residues. V gave up 4 bases and J gave up 7 bases, with 12 bases separating them. DNA of the CDR3: TGTGCCAGCAGCCTTGACAGACCGAATTCACCCCTCCACTTT. Protein product: CASSLDRPNSPLHF. The full variable domain, completed using reference TRBV5-6 and TRBJ1-6, is DAGVTQSPTHLIKTRGQQVTLRCSPKSGHDTVSWYQQALGQGPQFIFQYYEEEERQRGNFPDRFSGHQFPNYSSELNVNALLLGDSALYLCASSLDRPNSPLHFGNGTRLTVT.

The chain carries TRBV18 and TRBJ1-1; possible D gene TRBD1, 6 bases. Germline V gives CDR1 KGHSH, CDR2 LQKENI. The CDR3 has 14 residues. V lost 3 bases and J 4 bases, leaving 12 bases between the germline ends. The CDR3 sequence: CASSPGGASTEAFF. As DNA, the CDR3 is TGTGCCAGCTCACCTGGGGGGGCTAGCACTGAAGCTTTCTTT. Complete variable domain (other parts from reference TRBV18 and TRBJ1-1): NAGVMQNPRHLVRRRGQEARLRCSPMKGHSHVYWYRQLPEEGLKFMVYLQKENIIDESGMPKERFSAEFPKEGPSILRIQQVVRGDSAAYFCASSPGGASTEAFFGQGTRLTVV.

The CDR3 sequence is CASSFARVPPATNEKLFF. The CDR3 region has the DNA TGTGCCAGCAGCTTTGCCAGGGTACCCCCGGCAACTAATGAAAAACTGTTTTTT. The chain has TRBV7-9 and TRBJ1-4, with TRBD1 as a possible D gene (5 bases). Germline CDR1 SEHNR, CDR2 FQNEAQ (reference sequence). The CDR3 length is 18 residues. Trimming stripped 3 bases from V and 0 bases from J, with 17 bases between.

This chain links TRBV7-9 with TRBJ1-2; no reliable D call. The CDR3 consists of 14 residues. Trimming cost V 1 base and J 8 bases, with 14 bases left between them. Germline CDR1 is SEHNR and CDR2 is FQNEAQ (reference sequence). The CDR3 DNA follows: TGTGCCAGCAGCTTAGGGAGTACGGAGGGAGGCTACACCTTC. Translating it yields CASSLGSTEGGYTF.

The rearrangement joins TRBV5-6 to TRBJ1-3; TRBD1 might be the D (5 bases). CDR1 SGHDT and CDR2 YYEEEE come from the germline V gene. This CDR3 region has 14 residues. Trimming removed 2 bases at V and 2 bases at J, with 8 bases between. CDR3 nucleotide sequence: TGTGCCAGCAGCTTCCCCAGGGCTGGAAACACCATATATTTT. The encoded protein is CASSFPRAGNTIYF.

The chain links TRBV4-2 to TRBJ2-7, with 9 bases identical to TRBD1. The J segment lost 1 base and the V segment lost 3 bases, leaving 7 bases of the junction unmatched. Germline values: CDR1 LGHNA, CDR2 YNFKEQ. The CDR3 has 16 residues. CDR3: CASSQEVTGGSYEQYF. CDR3 DNA: TGTGCCAGCAGCCAGGAAGTGACAGGGGGTTCCTACGAGCAGTACTTC.

The V and J genes are TRBV6-5 and TRBJ2-7; no reliable D call. The CDR3 consists of 15 residues. V was cut by 2 bases and J by 0 bases, with 11 bases left in between. Germline assignment: CDR1 MNHEY and CDR2 SVGAGI. As DNA, the CDR3 is TGTGCCAGCAGTTACACCCTGACCCGCTCCTACGAGCAGTACTTC. Its translation: CASSYTLTRSYEQYF.

This clone was counted only a few times. This chain joins TRBV29-1 and TRBJ1-3; D unresolved. This CDR3 region has 12 residues. V lost 8 bases to trimming and J lost 8 bases, with 16 bases between them. Germline V gene data show CDR1 as SQVTM and CDR2 as ANQGSEA. CDR3 bases: TGCAGCATCACGGACGGAGGAGACACCATATATTTT. Protein: CSITDGGDTIYF. Together with reference TRBV29-1 and TRBJ1-3, the CDR3 gives the full variable domain: SAVISQKPSRDICQRGTSLTIQCQVDSQVTMMFWYRQQPGQSLTLIATANQGSEATYESGFVIDKFPISRPNLTFSTLTVSNMSPEDSSIYLCSITDGGDTIYFGEGSWLTVV.

The rearrangement joins TRBV25-1 to TRBJ1-1; D possibly corresponds to TRBD1 (6 bases). The CDR3 length is 14 residues. V dropped 5 bases and J dropped 4 bases, with 14 bases sitting between them. Germline loops: CDR1 MGHDK, CDR2 SYGVNS. The CDR3 sequence: CASSRTARITEAFF. Here the CDR3 DNA reads TGTGCCAGCAGTCGGACAGCTAGGATCACTGAAGCTTTCTTT. Supplemented by reference TRBV25-1 and TRBJ1-1, the full variable domain reads EADIYQTPRYLVIGTGKKITLECSQTMGHDKMYWYQQDPGMELHLIHYSYGVNSTEKGDLSSESTVSRIRTEHFPLTLESARPSHTSQYLCASSRTARITEAFFGQGTRLTVV.

The J gene is TRBJ1-1, the V gene TRBV5-1; maybe TRBD1 (6 bases). CDR1 and CDR2 (germline): SGHRS, YFSETQ. Trimming left V 4 bases short and J 7 bases short, with 14 bases between. CDR3 length equals 13 residues. The CDR3 coding sequence is TGCGCCAGCAGCCCGACTGGACAGCTTGAAGCTTTCTTT. Translation gives CASSPTGQLEAFF.

The chain joins TRBV5-1 to TRBJ1-2; 9 bases agree with TRBD1. Germline CDR1 and CDR2: SGHRS and YFSETQ. The CDR3 has 15 residues. After removal of 2 bases from V and 4 bases from J, the junction contained 6 bases not matched to a gene. The CDR3 nucleotides read TGCGCCAGCAGCTTCGAAGGACAGGGGATCTATGGCTACACCTTC. Translating it yields CASSFEGQGIYGYTF.

The sample holds one count of this clone. This chain connects TRBV7-2 to TRBJ2-3, with D unclear. The length of the CDR3 is 16 residues. Germline V lookup: CDR1 SGHTA, CDR2 FQGNSA. V lost 3 bases to trimming and J lost 3 bases, with 16 bases between them. The CDR3 loop reads CASSFDLGVGTDTQYF. The CDR3 DNA is TGTGCCAGCAGCTTCGATCTTGGGGTAGGGACAGATACGCAGTATTTT.

This chain connects TRBV4-3 to TRBJ2-7; tentatively, D is TRBD2 (7 bases). The germline V and J ends were trimmed by 7 bases and 3 bases, with 22 bases remaining between them. Looked up from germline, CDR1 is LGHNA and CDR2 is YSLEER. This CDR3 is built from 16 residues. The CDR3 sequence is CASTPSVRGADYEQYF. The CDR3, as DNA: TGCGCCAGCACCCCGTCGGTTCGGGGGGCGGACTACGAGCAGTACTTC.

The rearrangement links TRBV5-1 to TRBJ1-6; a weak D match, TRBD1 (6 bases). The germline V gene encodes CDR1 SGHRS and CDR2 YFSETQ. The CDR3 has 16 amino acids. Trimming took 3 bases from V and 5 from J, leaving 15 bases between them. The DNA for the CDR3 is TGCGCCAGCAGCTCCGGGTCCTCAGGGGATAATTCACCCCTCCACTTT. The encoded protein is CASSSGSSGDNSPLHF.

The gene calls are TRBV18 and TRBJ2-7; 10 nucleotides line up with TRBD1. Trimming took 3 bases from V and 2 from J; bases not matched to a gene: 4. Germline V CDR1 and CDR2: KGHSH, LQKENI. This CDR3 region has 15 residues. The CDR3 region has the DNA TGTGCCAGCTCACCGATAGGACAGGGGGCCTACGAGCAGTACTTC. It translates to CASSPIGQGAYEQYF.

The J gene is TRBJ1-4, the V gene TRBV5-1; 7 positions agree with TRBD1. CDR3 length: 14 amino acids. Germline V gene sequence: CDR1 SGHRS, CDR2 YFSETQ. The V gene end was trimmed by 4 bases and the J gene end by 2 bases; junction bases not matched to a gene: 2. The CDR3 loop reads CASSGTVTNEKLFF. The CDR3 coding sequence is TGCGCCAGCAGCGGGACAGTCACTAATGAAAAACTGTTTTTT.

V is TRBV5-1 and J is TRBJ2-5; D is perhaps TRBD1 (5 bases). CDR3 length: 16 residues. V lost 1 base and J 4 bases, leaving 17 bases between the germline ends. CDR1 SGHRS and CDR2 YFSETQ come from the germline V gene. The CDR3 coding sequence is TGCGCCAGCAGCTTGTATCCAAAATGGGGCCCAGAGACCCAGTACTTC. Amino acid sequence: CASSLYPKWGPETQYF.

V is TRBV6-1 and J is TRBJ1-5; TRBD1 might be the D (6 bases). Trimming took 6 bases from V and 4 from J, leaving 16 bases between them. Germline CDR1 reads MNHNS; CDR2 reads SASEGT. CDR3 length: 15 residues. The CDR3 loop reads CASRAIDRFNQPQHF. Here the CDR3 DNA reads TGTGCCAGCAGGGCGATAGACAGGTTTAATCAGCCCCAGCATTTT.

The CDR3 sequence: CASSSQPETQYF. The CDR3 nucleotides read TGTGCCAGCAGTTCGCAACCAGAGACCCAGTACTTC. This chain joins TRBV28 and TRBJ2-5, with D hard to call. Trimming removed 4 bases at V and 4 bases at J, with 7 bases between. The germline CDR1 and CDR2 sequences are MDHEN and SYDVKM. This CDR3 has 12 amino acids.

V and J are TRBV19 and TRBJ1-5, with D unclear. The CDR3 has 15 residues. Germline loops: CDR1 LNHDA, CDR2 SQIVND (reference sequence). V lost 3 bases, J lost 4 bases, and 13 bases lay in between. The DNA for the CDR3 is TGTGCCAGTAGTATGGGCGGGAGTCAGAATCAGCCCCAGCATTTT. This sequence encodes CASSMGGSQNQPQHF.

V and J are TRBV5-4 and TRBJ2-2, with unresolved D. With 1 base removed from V and 2 bases from J, the gap between germline ends came to 9 bases. Germline CDR1 is SGHNT and CDR2 is YYREEE (reference sequence). The CDR3 has 15 residues. CDR3: CASSLLGSNTGELFF. The DNA for the CDR3 is TGTGCCAGCAGCTTGTTGGGGTCCAACACCGGGGAGCTGTTTTTT. Supplemented by reference TRBV5-4 and TRBJ2-2, the full variable domain reads ETGVTQSPTHLIKTRGQQVTLRCSSQSGHNTVSWYQQALGQGPQFIFQYYREEENGRGNFPPRFSGLQFPNYSSELNVNALELDDSALYLCASSLLGSNTGELFFGEGSRLTVL.

The chain is built from TRBV5-1 and TRBJ1-5; weak D call: TRBD1 (6 bases). Germline CDR1 SGHRS, CDR2 YFSETQ. Trimming stripped 0 bases from V and 1 base from J, with 8 bases between. The CDR3 is 15 amino acids. The DNA for the CDR3 is TGCGCCAGCAGCTTGGAAGGGACAAGCAATCAGCCCCAGCATTTT. This encodes CASSLEGTSNQPQHF.

The chain's CDR3 is CASSPSVAEAFF. Here the CDR3 DNA reads TGTGCCAGCAGCCCCTCAGTGGCGGAAGCTTTCTTT. This chain uses TRBV11-2 with TRBJ1-1; D remains ambiguous. V lost 5 bases and J 8 bases, leaving 12 bases between the germline ends. Germline V gives CDR1 SGHAT, CDR2 FQNNGV. The CDR3 has 12 amino acids.

This sequence joins TRBV4-3 and TRBJ2-1, with TRBD2 identical over 8 bases. V shed 0 bases and J 7 bases; nucleotides not matched to a gene: 8. The CDR3 sequence is 16 residues long. Germline lookup yields CDR1 LGHNA and CDR2 YSLEER. DNA of the CDR3: TGCGCCAGCAGCCAAGACCCGGGAGGGACCCCTAATGAGCAGTTCTTC. Amino acid sequence: CASSQDPGGTPNEQFF.

The chain employs TRBV30 and TRBJ1-2, with TRBD1 identical over 7 bases. Per germline, CDR1 GTSNPN and CDR2 SVGIG (reference sequence). This CDR3 spans 12 amino acids. Trimming removed 5 bases from V and 7 bases from J; junction bases left unmatched: 7. CDR3 residues: CAWYRDSFGYTF. For the CDR3, the DNA is TGTGCCTGGTACCGGGACAGCTTTGGCTACACCTTC. Drawing the rest from reference TRBV30 and TRBJ1-2, the complete variable domain is SQTIHQWPATLVQPVGSPLSLECTVEGTSNPNLYWYRQAAGRGLQLLFYSVGIGQISSEVPQNLSASRPQDRQFILSSKKLLLSDSGFYLCAWYRDSFGYTFGSGTRLTVV.

The CDR3 is CASSLVVVATNEKLFF. DNA for the CDR3: TGTGCCAGCAGCTTAGTGGTTGTCGCAACTAATGAAAAACTGTTTTTT. V gene TRBV7-9 combines with J gene TRBJ1-4; D uncertain. CDR3 length: 16 amino acids. Between the trimmed V and J ends, which lost 1 base and 0 bases, there was a span of 9 bases. CDR1 is SEHNR and CDR2 is FQNEAQ in the germline V gene (reference sequence).

The CDR3 bases are TGTGCCAGCAGGGGTGACACAAGCAATCAGCCCCAGCATTTT. Encoded protein: CASRGDTSNQPQHF. The chain joins TRBV27 to TRBJ1-5; D gene unclear. V was trimmed by 6 bases and J by 1 base, leaving 10 bases between them. CDR3 length: 14 amino acids. Germline values: CDR1 MNHEY, CDR2 SMNVEV (reference sequence).

The chain carries TRBV10-3 and TRBJ2-5; perhaps D is TRBD1 or TRBD2 (5 bases each). The germline gives CDR1 ENHRY, CDR2 SYGVKD. CDR3 length equals 14 residues. Trimming stripped 5 bases from V and 1 base from J, with 11 bases between. This chain's CDR3 is CAISPRAGQETQYF. DNA of the CDR3: TGTGCCATCAGTCCCAGGGCGGGCCAAGAGACCCAGTACTTC.